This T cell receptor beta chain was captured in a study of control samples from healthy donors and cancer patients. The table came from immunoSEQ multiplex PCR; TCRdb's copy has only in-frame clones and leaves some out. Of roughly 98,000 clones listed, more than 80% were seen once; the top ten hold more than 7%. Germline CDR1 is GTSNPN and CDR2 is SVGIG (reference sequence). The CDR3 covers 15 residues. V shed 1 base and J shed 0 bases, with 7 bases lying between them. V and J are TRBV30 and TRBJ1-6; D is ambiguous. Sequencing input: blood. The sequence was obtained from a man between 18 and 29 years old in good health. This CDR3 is CAWSAPGSYNSPLHF. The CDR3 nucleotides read TGTGCCTGGAGTGCACCGGGCTCCTATAATTCACCCCTCCACTTT.